The clone carrying this T cell receptor beta chain showed up just a few times. The PCR employed 60 Vbeta primers together with 13 Jbeta primers. Sequencing used immunoSEQ multiplex PCR; TCRdb keeps in-frame clones, though not all of them. The repertoire holds roughly 71,000 clones, with approximately 70% as singletons. The data originate from a study of cytomegalovirus exposure and HLA in healthy donors. Germline-derived CDR1 and CDR2 are SQVTM and ANQGSEA. This CDR3 has 14 amino acids. Between the trimmed V and J ends, which lost 2 bases and 7 bases, there was a span of 17 bases. This chain uses TRBV29-1 with TRBJ1-2; D gene unclear. The sample comprised PBMCs. This receptor was taken from a man aged 35-49 years in good health and CMV-seropositive. CDR3 region: CSVEWFGEIGGYTF. The CDR3 DNA reads as TGCAGCGTTGAATGGTTCGGGGAAATTGGTGGCTACACCTTC.